This TCR beta chain originates from a study of T cells in Graves' hyperthyroidism and ophthalmopathy. CDR3 length: 17 amino acids. Deletions cut 2 bases from V and 13 bases from J, with 30 bases between. Looked up from germline, CDR1 is GTSNPN and CDR2 is SVGIG (reference sequence). This clonotype was seen many times. The antigen remains unidentified. Diagnostic assessment was based on clinical symptoms, serum thyroxine and TRAb, thyroid ultrasound and orbital computed tomography. RNA transcripts were the template for amplifying TCR beta CDR3 regions. In the first-round RT-PCR of the TCR CDR3, the HTBI primer set was used. One entry per CDR3 protein, called by TCRdb with MiXCR from the multiplex PCR reads. The sample has a few hundred thousand distinct CDR3 sequences, roughly 15% seen once. Findings and limits, study-wide: Patients with ophthalmopathy were separated from those with stable hyperthyroidism by a 13 V-J model.

Sequencing was carried out using blood. V and J are TRBV30 and TRBJ2-1; perhaps TRBD2 as D (7 bases). This receptor was taken from a woman in her thirties or forties with Graves' ophthalmopathy. The CDR3 sequence is CAWSPRGGLTERDFQFF. The DNA for the CDR3 is TGTGCCTGGAGTCCGAGGGGGGGACTCACCGAGAGGGACTTCCAGTTCTTC.